Each of the 17 T cell receptor beta chains below was sequenced from the same sample in a study of T cell repertoires in cytomegalovirus infection. TCRdb reanalysed the reads using MiXCR and keeps one entry per CDR3 protein. The sample consists of approximately 1,000,000 distinct CDR3 sequences, under 40% of them appearing once. Antigens for these TCRs are unknown. The sample here was cultured CD8+ T cells from PBMCs, taken from culture after CMV antigen stimulation. Receptors were obtained from a human donor in good health (CMV status not recorded). Some clones in this sample may be carry-over from other donors' samples.

There are a few counts of this clonotype. This sequence joins TRBV6-1 and TRBJ2-1; 10 nucleotides line up with TRBD2. CDR3 length equals 16 residues. From germline, CDR1 is MNHNS and CDR2 SASEGT. The trim removed 6 bases at V and 1 base at J, leaving 6 bases unmatched. The CDR3: CASRQSGGASYNEQFF. In DNA form, the CDR3 reads TGTGCCAGCAGACAAAGCGGGGGGGCTTCCTACAATGAGCAGTTCTTC.

With regard to this clonotype: A read error may explain this, as a much larger clone is one base away. The chain combines TRBV7-6 with TRBJ1-3, with D uncertain. CDR1 and CDR2 (germline): SGHVS, FNYEAQ. The CDR3 length is 15 residues. DNA of the CDR3: TGTGCCAGCAGCCCCGACGGTCCCTCTGGAAACACCAAATATTTT. Its protein product is CASSPDGPSGNTKYF.

The gene calls are TRBV2 and TRBJ1-5, with 9 bases that match TRBD1. This CDR3 region has 15 residues. The trim removed 6 bases at V and 6 bases at J, leaving 9 bases unmatched. CDR1 is SNHLY and CDR2 is FYNNEI in the germline V gene. The CDR3 DNA reads as TGTGCCAGCAGCCTAGGGACAGGGACCACTCAGCCCCAGCATTTT. Its protein is CASSLGTGTTQPQHF. Full variable domain (missing parts from reference TRBV2 and TRBJ1-5): EPEVTQTPSHQVTQMGQEVILRCVPISNHLYFYWYRQILGQKVEFLVSFYNNEISEKSEIFDDQFSVERPDGSNFTLKIRSTKLEDSAMYFCASSLGTGTTQPQHFGDGTRLSIL.

The chain combines TRBV11-3 with TRBJ2-7, with no clear D. V lost 1 base, J lost 6 bases, and 19 bases lay in between. Germline V lookup: CDR1 SGHNT, CDR2 YENEEA. The CDR3 runs 16 residues. The CDR3 DNA is TGTGCCAGCAGCTTAGTGTTGCCGGTAGCCCGGTGCGAGCAGTACTTC. Translated: CASSLVLPVARCEQYF.

The chain couples TRBV15 to TRBJ1-2, with D possibly TRBD1 on 5 matching bases. Trimming cost V 8 bases and J 4 bases, with 20 bases left between them. Per the germline V gene, CDR1 is LNHNV and CDR2 is YYDKDF (reference sequence). The CDR3 totals 15 residues. The CDR3 sequence: CATEGLVGTLYGYTF. In DNA, the CDR3 is TGTGCCACCGAAGGCCTAGTCGGGACTCTCTATGGCTACACCTTC.

This clonotype has a single count. This sequence may be a read error, since a much larger clone differs from it by one base. This chain connects TRBV7-9 to TRBJ2-1; no definite D call. CDR1 and CDR2 from the germline V gene are SEHNR and FQNEAQ (reference sequence). The CDR3 sequence is 14 residues long. V lost 5 bases, J lost 3 bases, and 11 bases lay in between. CDR3 DNA sequence: TGTGCCAGCAGCCCCCGGCCGGGCTACAATGAGCAGTTCTTC. Translation: CASSPRPGYNEQFF.

The rearrangement links TRBV9 to TRBJ2-2; D is unclear. V was shortened by 4 bases and J by 1 base, with 5 bases between the two germline ends. The CDR3 consists of 13 residues. The germline V gene has CDR1 SGDLS and CDR2 YYNGEE. The CDR3 reads CASSMKNTGELFF. CDR3 sequence (DNA): TGTGCCAGCAGCATGAAGAACACCGGGGAGCTGTTTTTT. Full variable domain (rest looked up from reference TRBV9 and TRBJ2-2): DSGVTQTPKHLITATGQRVTLRCSPRSGDLSVYWYQQSLDQGLQFLIQYYNGEERAKGNILERFSAQQFPDLHSELNLSSLELGDSALYFCASSMKNTGELFFGEGSRLTVL.

V usage is TRBV28 and J usage is TRBJ2-3, with 9 bases identical to TRBD2. This CDR3 comprises 16 residues. Germline loops: CDR1 MDHEN, CDR2 SYDVKM. The ends lost 5 bases at V and 0 bases at J; junction bases unmatched: 6. In nucleotides, the CDR3 is TGTGCCAGCAGTGCGGGAGGGCCCTCTAGCACAGATACGCAGTATTTT. Its protein product is CASSAGGPSSTDTQYF.

This clonotype was counted ten times or more. The genes are TRBV7-2 and TRBJ1-1; D remains unclear. Between the trimmed V and J ends, which lost 7 bases and 1 base, there was a span of 13 bases. This CDR3 contains 14 residues. The germline V gene has CDR1 SGHTA and CDR2 FQGNSA. The CDR3 sequence: CASKPPWENTEAFF. The CDR3 bases are TGTGCCAGCAAGCCACCCTGGGAGAACACTGAAGCTTTCTTT.

There are a few counts of this clonotype. V is TRBV9 and J is TRBJ2-3; D may correspond to TRBD1 or TRBD2 (5 bases each). The CDR3 loop spans 16 amino acids. The V end was cut by 0 bases, the J end by 6 bases, with 17 bases between. Germline loops: CDR1 SGDLS, CDR2 YYNGEE. The CDR3 nucleotides read TGTGCCAGCAGCGTAGGAGGGGCCCGGGGCAGCGATACGCAGTATTTT. Translated, it gives CASSVGGARGSDTQYF.

The chain carries TRBV6-5 and TRBJ1-4; 8 positions match TRBD1. The CDR3 is 15 residues long. The V gene end was trimmed by 2 bases and the J gene end by 7 bases; junction bases not matched to a gene: 6. Germline V lookup: CDR1 MNHEY, CDR2 SVGAGI. The CDR3 region has the DNA TGTGCCAGCAGTTACCTGACAGGGGAGGCTGAAAAACTGTTTTTT. Translating gives CASSYLTGEAEKLFF.

This clonotype was counted ten times or more. This chain uses TRBV10-3 with TRBJ2-3; D is unresolved. Trimming left V 6 bases short and J 5 bases short, with 9 bases between. CDR3 length: 12 amino acids. The V gene's germline CDR1 is ENHRY and CDR2 SYGVKD. CDR3 nucleotide sequence: TGTGCCATCAGGGTAACGGAAGATACGCAGTATTTT. Translating gives CAIRVTEDTQYF.

This clonotype turned up a few times. The chain is built from TRBV7-9 and TRBJ1-1; 8 nucleotides align to TRBD1. The CDR3 spans 15 residues. J was trimmed by 1 base and V by 6 bases; bases with no gene match: 7. Germline CDR1 reads SEHNR; CDR2 reads FQNEAQ (reference sequence). CDR3 sequence (DNA): TGTGCCAGCAGATATCCAGGGGGCGCGAACACTGAAGCTTTCTTT. Protein sequence: CASRYPGGANTEAFF.

This chain links TRBV9 with TRBJ2-1; D ambiguous. The CDR3 extends over 11 amino acids. V shed 0 bases and J shed 11 bases, with 6 bases lying between them. The germline V gene has CDR1 SGDLS and CDR2 YYNGEE. DNA for the CDR3: TGTGCCAGCAGCGTAGGGTTGCAGCAGTTCTTC. Encoded protein: CASSVGLQQFF.

This clonotype was observed a handful of times. The CDR3 protein is CASSPWGESSYNEQFF. CDR3 in DNA: TGTGCCAGCAGCCCCTGGGGGGAGAGCTCCTACAATGAGCAGTTCTTC. The rearrangement links TRBV7-2 to TRBJ2-1, with D maybe TRBD2 (6 bases). Germline V CDR1 and CDR2: SGHTA, FQGNSA. CDR3 size: 16 residues. The V and J ends lost 5 bases and 0 bases respectively, with 14 bases between them.

With respect to this clonotype: Compared with germline, one end of the junction differs, possibly owing to a read error. V is TRBV4-1 and J is TRBJ2-1, with 7 bases that match TRBD2. Germline lookup yields CDR1 MGHRA and CDR2 YSYEKL. This CDR3 contains 14 residues. CDR3 loop: CASSPLLADNEQFF. CDR3 coding DNA: TGTGCCAGCAGCCCCCTGCTAGCGGACAATGAGCAGTTCTTC.

The CDR3 coding sequence is TGTGCCAGCAGTGAAGGCAGCGCCATGAACACTGAAGCTTTCTTT. This encodes CASSEGSAMNTEAFF. The chain links TRBV6-1 to TRBJ1-1; no definite D call. The CDR3 length is 15 residues. The germline V and J ends were trimmed by 1 base and 0 bases, with 9 bases remaining between them. Germline V CDR1 and CDR2: MNHNS, SASEGT.